This TCR beta chain originates from a study of control samples from healthy donors and cancer patients. V lost 3 bases, J lost 0 bases, and 12 bases lay in between. The CDR3 is 16 amino acids. Germline V gives CDR1 LGHDT, CDR2 YNNKEL (reference sequence). The data were produced by immunoSEQ multiplex PCR, yet TCRdb's version contains in-frame clones alone and is incomplete. In the table there are roughly 100,000 clones, about four fifths of which are singletons. This clone was seen once. This receptor was taken from a woman in her 50s in good health. What was sequenced was blood. The rearrangement joins TRBV3-1 (or the pseudogene TRBV3-2) to TRBJ2-1; TRBD2 might be the D (6 bases). CDR3 DNA sequence: TGTGCCAGCAGCCATAGCGGAGGCAGCTCCTACAATGAGCAGTTCTTC. As protein: CASSHSGGSSYNEQFF.